What follows describes a single T cell receptor (beta chain). Its antigen remains unknown. Using RNA template, CDR3s of TCR alpha and beta were amplified with iRepertoire arm-PCR. For one-step reverse transcription and amplification, roughly 95-450 ng of tissue mRNA or PBMC total RNA was used. TCRdb reanalysed the multiplex PCR reads using MiXCR and keeps one entry per CDR3 protein. Of a few hundred thousand distinct CDR3 sequences listed, approximately 42% are singletons. The CDR3 runs to 19 residues. The ends were cut back, 4 bases at V and 2 bases at J, with 21 bases in the middle. Germline V gives CDR1 SGHVS, CDR2 FQNEAQ. These data belong to a study of glioma-infiltrating T cells. As for the study in general: Presurgical dexamethasone in glioma patients lasted six or fewer days.

Study-wide findings and caveats: Very few CDR3 sequences were shared between tissue and blood.

The sequence was obtained from a human donor with low-grade glioma or glioblastoma, undergoing nonglioma brain surgery, or in good health (not recorded which). Sequences were obtained from glioma tissue, nonneoplastic brain tissue, or PBMCs (not recorded which). This chain links TRBV7-8 with TRBJ2-6, with D tentatively TRBD2 (5 bases). In DNA, the CDR3 is TGTGCCAGCAGCTCGTTGCACCGGGGTCGGCCTCCTGGGGCCAACGTCCTGACTTTC. Translating it yields CASSSLHRGRPPGANVLTF.